The sequence of this T cell receptor (beta chain) was determined in a study of blood T cell repertoires in COVID-19. Looking at the study overall: PBMCs, B-cell-depleted T cells, or T cells were the source of the cDNA or gDNA that made up the material.

The V end was cut by 4 bases, the J end by 6 bases, with 19 bases between. The length of the CDR3 is 16 residues. CDR1 and CDR2 (germline): SGDLS, YYNGEE. Enrolled during active infection, Seattle patients were then followed longitudinally. As originally analysed: Counts of nucleated cells, estimated from reference gene primer amplification, were obtained. The method was immunoSEQ multiplex PCR; TCRdb's version includes in-frame clones alone and lacks a portion of them. V and J calls and clone size come straight from that table; D and trimming were deduced from the DNA. Among about 370,000 clones listed, around 87% were seen once.

This chain links TRBV9 with TRBJ2-2; perhaps TRBD1 as D (7 bases). Input material: peripheral blood. This clonotype was sampled from a woman aged 25 to 39 with COVID-19, enrolled during active disease. CDR3 loop: CASSSQGGVLAGELFF. For the CDR3, the DNA is TGTGCCAGCAGCTCCCAGGGGGGAGTATTGGCCGGGGAGCTGTTTTTT.